These T cell receptor beta chains were read from a single sample in a study of blood T cell repertoires in COVID-19. The table came from immunoSEQ multiplex PCR; TCRdb's copy has only in-frame clones and leaves some out. The sample gives about 250,000 clones, approximately 84% of which show up once; approximately 1.7% is in the top ten. Sequencing was done on a sample of PBMCs or T cells enriched from blood (not recorded which). The receptors stem from a man between 35 and 55 years old who had recovered from COVID-19. CDR3s include the opening cysteine and the closing phenylalanine or tryptophan. A D gene is named only where the DNA matches it firmly. Size tells how often a clone was seen (once, few, many) or the class of an expanded clone, and some rows leave it out.

TRBJ2-1	TRBV11-2	.	.	TGTGCCAGCAGCTCCGGGTTCCAGTACAATGAGCAGTTCTTC	CASSSGFQYNEQFF
TRBJ2-3	TRBV20-1	TRBD2	.	TGCAGTGCTAGTTCTAGCGGGAGGCCCACAGATACGCAGTATTTT	CSASSSGRPTDTQYF
TRBJ2-7	TRBV20-1	TRBD2	.	TGCAGTGCTAGTTTTAGCGGGGGCGGATCCTACGAGCAGTACTTC	CSASFSGGGSYEQYF
TRBJ1-1	TRBV7-9	.	.	TGTGCCAGCACCCTTTGGGGGGATGGTGCAAACACTGAAGCTTTCTTT	CASTLWGDGANTEAFF
TRBJ1-2	TRBV7-2	.	.	TGTGCCAGCAGCTTAGCCGGGCAGGGCCGTAGGTACACCTTC	CASSLAGQGRRYTF
TRBJ1-2	TRBV9	.	.	TGTGCCAGCAGCGCGACTCCTAACTATGGCTACACCTTC	CASSATPNYGYTF
TRBJ2-3	TRBV28	TRBD1	.	TGTGCCAGCAGTTACCTGACAGGGCTAAGCACAGATACGCAGTATTTT	CASSYLTGLSTDTQYF
TRBJ1-1	TRBV27	TRBD1	.	TGTGCCAGCAGCCCTGACAGGGCGGAAGCTTTCTTT	CASSPDRAEAFF
TRBJ2-1	TRBV11-2	.	.	TGTGCCAGCAGCTCCCCAATCAGGGCGCTCTCCTACAATGAGCAGTTCTTC	CASSSPIRALSYNEQFF
TRBJ2-1	TRBV5-1	.	.	TGCGCCAGCAGCTCGGACCCCCTGGGGAGCTCCTACAATGAGCAGTTCTTC	CASSSDPLGSSYNEQFF
TRBJ1-6	TRBV7-2	.	.	TGTGCCAGCAGCTTACCGACTGAAAATTCACCCCTCCACTTT	CASSLPTENSPLHF
TRBJ2-1	TRBV11-2	.	.	TGTGCCAGCAGCTTATATGCCGGGGTCAAGCGAGGGAATGAGCAGTTCTTC	CASSLYAGVKRGNEQFF
TRBJ1-1	TRBV5-6	.	.	TGTGCCAGCAGTACCGGGACACATAACACTGAAGCTTTCTTT	CASSTGTHNTEAFF
TRBJ1-6	TRBV27	TRBD1	.	TGTGCCAGCCATAAGGACAGGGAGGATTCACCCCTCCACTTT	CASHKDREDSPLHF
TRBJ1-1	TRBV10-3	.	.	TGTGCCATCAGTGAGGGGGGGTTCACTGAAGCTTTCTTT	CAISEGGFTEAFF
TRBJ2-7	TRBV7-2	TRBD2	.	TGTGCCAGCAGCTTAGACAGCGGGGGGATTAATAGGGAGCAGTACTTC	CASSLDSGGINREQYF
TRBJ2-7	TRBV10-3	.	.	TGTGCCATCAGTGAGTACGGTACCTACGAGCAGTACTTC	CAISEYGTYEQYF
TRBJ1-2	TRBV6-5	.	.	TGTGCCAGCAGTTTAATGGGGGCCAGGGGCTACACCTTC	CASSLMGARGYTF
TRBJ2-7	TRBV5-6	.	.	TGTGCCAGCAGCTTGTTGGGGAGCTCCTACGAGCAGTACTTC	CASSLLGSSYEQYF
TRBJ2-2	TRBV24-1	.	.	TGTGCCACCAGCGGGATTTACACCGGGGAGCTGTTTTTT	CATSGIYTGELFF
TRBJ1-6	TRBV12-3/TRBV12-4	.	.	TGTGCCAGCAGTAAACAGGATAATTCACCCCTCCACTTT	CASSKQDNSPLHF
TRBJ2-5	TRBV5-1	.	.	TGCGCCAGCAGCTCAAGGGACGGAGGGGAGACCCAGTACTTC	CASSSRDGGETQYF
TRBJ1-4	TRBV5-1	.	.	TGCGCCAGCAGCTTGAATCCGGGTCTCCCGGACGGGGAGTTTTTT	CASSLNPGLPDGEFF
TRBJ1-1	TRBV6-2/TRBV6-3	TRBD1	.	TGTGCCAGCAGATACCCGGGACAGGGGAACACTGAAGCTTTCTTT	CASRYPGQGNTEAFF
TRBJ1-6	TRBV3-1/TRBV3-2	TRBD1	.	TGTGCCAGCAGCCAAGAGGAGGGGGCTGGATCACCCCTCCACTTT	CASSQEEGAGSPLHF
TRBJ1-5	TRBV1	.	.	TGCACCAGCAGCCAAGCGGGGGGGTATCATAGCAATCAGCCCCAGCATTTT	CTSSQAGGYHSNQPQHF
TRBJ1-4	TRBV10-3	.	.	TGTGCCATCAAGGGGCCGCCCGATGAAAAACTGTTTTTT	CAIKGPPDEKLFF
TRBJ1-2	TRBV6-5	.	.	TGTGCCAGCAGTTACCGGGGTCCCCCCAACTATGGCTACACCTTC	CASSYRGPPNYGYTF
TRBJ1-2	TRBV19	.	.	TGTGCCAGTAGCCCCACAGGGCCCTATGGCTACACCTTC	CASSPTGPYGYTF
TRBJ2-7	TRBV7-9	.	.	TGTGCCAGCAGCTTAGCCACGAGTTGGGACTTGCAGTACTTC	CASSLATSWDLQYF
TRBJ2-7	TRBV2	.	few	TGTGCCAGCAGTCCCTTGGGAGGTAGCTACGAGCAGTACTTC	CASSPLGGSYEQYF
TRBJ1-5	TRBV3-1/TRBV3-2	TRBD1	.	TGTGCCAGCAGCCAAGGTCAGGGGGGTCAGCCCCAGCATTTT	CASSQGQGGQPQHF
TRBJ2-2	TRBV10-3	TRBD1	.	TGTGCCATCAGTGAGGGGACAGGGGGTAACACCGGGGAGCTGTTTTTT	CAISEGTGGNTGELFF
TRBJ1-2	TRBV6-5	TRBD1	once	TGTGCCACGGGGACAGGGCCAGGCAGGGACTATGGCTACACCTTC	CATGTGPGRDYGYTF
TRBJ2-7	TRBV2	.	.	TGTGCCAGCAGTGTATCGGCCGGGACATCCGACGAGCAGTACTTC	CASSVSAGTSDEQYF
TRBJ1-5	TRBV6-4	.	.	TGTGCCAGCATCCCCCCCGAAGCTAATCAGCCCCAGCATTTT	CASIPPEANQPQHF
TRBJ1-6	TRBV28	TRBD1	.	TGTGCCAGCAGTGGGACAGGGATCCTTTATAATTCACCCCTCCACTTT	CASSGTGILYNSPLHF
TRBJ1-2	TRBV10-2	.	.	TGCGCCAGCAGTGAGCAGGGTTCGTATGGCTACACCTTC	CASSEQGSYGYTF
TRBJ1-2	TRBV5-6	.	.	TGTGCCAGCAGCCAGGACATCCTTTTGGGCTACACCTTC	CASSQDILLGYTF
TRBJ2-5	TRBV5-1	.	.	TGCGCCAGCAGCTTGGGTCTCCTTGAGACCCAGTACTTC	CASSLGLLETQYF
TRBJ1-2	TRBV5-1	.	.	TGCGCCAGCAGCTCGCTGGGCAGGGTGCTAAACTATGGCTACACCTTC	CASSSLGRVLNYGYTF
TRBJ2-7	TRBV27	.	.	TGTGCCAGCAGTTTATCGTACGGTGACTACGAGCAGTACTTC	CASSLSYGDYEQYF
TRBJ2-7	TRBV9	TRBD2	.	TGTGCCAGCAGCGTTACGACTAGCGGGAGCGAGCAGTACTTC	CASSVTTSGSEQYF
TRBJ2-5	TRBV9	TRBD1	.	TGTGCCAGCAGCACCGGGACAGGGAGAGAGACCCAGTACTTC	CASSTGTGRETQYF
TRBJ2-7	TRBV6-5	.	.	TGTGCCAGCAGTTACTCCGGGATCGGGTACGAGCAGTACTTC	CASSYSGIGYEQYF
TRBJ2-1	TRBV2	.	.	TGTGCCAGCACCCCAGGGCTAAGGGACAATGAGCAGTTCTTC	CASTPGLRDNEQFF
TRBJ1-4	TRBV5-4	TRBD1	.	TGTGCCAGCAGCAGCAACCCGGGACAGGAAAATGAAAAACTGTTTTTT	CASSSNPGQENEKLFF
TRBJ2-7	TRBV14	TRBD1	few	TGTGCCAGCAGCCAAGGAAGGGGGCAAGAGCAGTACTTC	CASSQGRGQEQYF
TRBJ1-1	TRBV30	.	.	TGTGCCTGGAGCACACCCGGGGGAGGTGAAGCTTTCTTT	CAWSTPGGGEAFF
TRBJ2-1	TRBV5-1	.	.	TGCGCCAGCAGCTTGGATTTCCTAGCGAACTACAATGAGCAGTTCTTC	CASSLDFLANYNEQFF
TRBJ2-7	TRBV18	TRBD1	.	TGTGCCAGCTCACCCGCAGGGGGTAAGGCCTACGAGCAGTACTTC	CASSPAGGKAYEQYF
TRBJ2-7	TRBV18	TRBD2	.	TGTGCCAGCTCACCAAGTCGGGGGGGTGCCTACGAGCAGTACTTC	CASSPSRGGAYEQYF
TRBJ2-1	TRBV11-2	.	.	TGTGCCAGCAGCACTAGTACCTACAATGAGCAGTTCTTC	CASSTSTYNEQFF
TRBJ1-4	TRBV5-4	TRBD1	.	TGTGCCAGCAGCTTTGGGACAGGGGCTGAAAAACTGTTTTTT	CASSFGTGAEKLFF
TRBJ1-5	TRBV19	TRBD1	.	TGTGCCAGTAGTGTCGACAGGGGAGGCCATCAGCCCCAGCATTTT	CASSVDRGGHQPQHF
TRBJ2-7	TRBV7-2	TRBD1	.	TGTGCCAGCAGCTTAGGGGGCGGACAGGGTTGGCAGCAGTACTTC	CASSLGGGQGWQQYF
TRBJ2-7	TRBV7-9	.	few	TGTGCCAGCAGGGGCCAGGCGACCTACGAGCAGTACTTC	CASRGQATYEQYF
TRBJ2-1	TRBV6-5	.	.	TGTGCCAGCAGTAGACTAGGACCCTACAATGAGCAGTTCTTC	CASSRLGPYNEQFF
TRBJ2-7	TRBV10-3	TRBD1	many	TGTGCCATCAAGACAGGGTTCTCCTACGAGCAGTACTTC	CAIKTGFSYEQYF
TRBJ1-6	TRBV19	.	.	TGTGCCAGTAGTGGCCTCGGGGTGGAGGCCAGCTCCTATAATTCACCCCTCCACTTT	CASSGLGVEASSYNSPLHF